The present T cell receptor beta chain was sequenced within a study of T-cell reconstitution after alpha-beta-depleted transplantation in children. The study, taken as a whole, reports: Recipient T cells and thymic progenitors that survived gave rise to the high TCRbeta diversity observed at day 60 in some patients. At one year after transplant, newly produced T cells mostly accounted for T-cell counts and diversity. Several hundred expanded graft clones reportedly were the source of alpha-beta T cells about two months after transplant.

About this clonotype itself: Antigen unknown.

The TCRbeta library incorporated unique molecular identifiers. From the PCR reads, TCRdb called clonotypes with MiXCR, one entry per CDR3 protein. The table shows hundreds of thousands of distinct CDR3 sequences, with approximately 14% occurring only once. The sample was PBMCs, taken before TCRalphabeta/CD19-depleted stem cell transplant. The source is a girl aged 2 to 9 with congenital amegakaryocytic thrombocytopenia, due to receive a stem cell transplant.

This chain's CDR3 is CSARDLPRTDTQYF. The CDR3 bases are TGCAGTGCTAGGGACCTTCCGCGCACAGATACGCAGTATTTT. This chain links TRBV20-1 with TRBJ2-3; unclear D gene. The germline V gene has CDR1 DFQATT and CDR2 SNEGSKA (reference sequence). Trimming left V 3 bases short and J 1 base short, with 11 bases between. The CDR3 contains 14 residues.